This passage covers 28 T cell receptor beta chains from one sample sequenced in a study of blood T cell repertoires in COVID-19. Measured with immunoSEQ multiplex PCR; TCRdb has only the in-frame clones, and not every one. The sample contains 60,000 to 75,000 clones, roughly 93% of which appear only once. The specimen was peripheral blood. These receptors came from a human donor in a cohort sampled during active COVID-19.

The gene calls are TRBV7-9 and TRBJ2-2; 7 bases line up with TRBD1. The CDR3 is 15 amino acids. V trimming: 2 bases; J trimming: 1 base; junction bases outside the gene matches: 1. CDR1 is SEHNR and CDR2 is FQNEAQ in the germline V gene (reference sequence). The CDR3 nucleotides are TGTGCCAGCAGCTTAAGACAGGGGAACACCGGGGAGCTGTTTTTT. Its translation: CASSLRQGNTGELFF.

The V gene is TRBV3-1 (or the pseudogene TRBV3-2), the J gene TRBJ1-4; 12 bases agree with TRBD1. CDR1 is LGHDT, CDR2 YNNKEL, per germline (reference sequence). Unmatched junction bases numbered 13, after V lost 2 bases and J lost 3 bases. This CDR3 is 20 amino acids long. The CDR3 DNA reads TGTGCCAGCAGCCAACACTCCGGGACAGGGGGCGCTTCAGCTAATGAAAAACTGTTTTTT. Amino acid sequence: CASSQHSGTGGASANEKLFF.

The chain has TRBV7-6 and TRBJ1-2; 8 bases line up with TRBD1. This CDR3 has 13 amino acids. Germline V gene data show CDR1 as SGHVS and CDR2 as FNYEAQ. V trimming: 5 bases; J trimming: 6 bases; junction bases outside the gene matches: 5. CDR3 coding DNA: TGTGCCAGCAGCGTAAGCAGGGGGCATGGCTACACCTTC. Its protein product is CASSVSRGHGYTF.

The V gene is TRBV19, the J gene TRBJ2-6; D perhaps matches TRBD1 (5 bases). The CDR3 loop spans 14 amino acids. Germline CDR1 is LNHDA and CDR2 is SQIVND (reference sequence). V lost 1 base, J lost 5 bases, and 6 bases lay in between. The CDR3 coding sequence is TGTGCCAGTAGTATAGCAGGGCGGGCCAACGTCCTGACTTTC. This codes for CASSIAGRANVLTF.

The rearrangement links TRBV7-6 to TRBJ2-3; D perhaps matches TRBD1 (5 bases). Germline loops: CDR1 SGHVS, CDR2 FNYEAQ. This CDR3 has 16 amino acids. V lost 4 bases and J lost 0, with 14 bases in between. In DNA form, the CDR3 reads TGTGCCAGCAGCTCACGTCCCAGGGCGAGCACAGATACGCAGTATTTT. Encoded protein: CASSSRPRASTDTQYF.

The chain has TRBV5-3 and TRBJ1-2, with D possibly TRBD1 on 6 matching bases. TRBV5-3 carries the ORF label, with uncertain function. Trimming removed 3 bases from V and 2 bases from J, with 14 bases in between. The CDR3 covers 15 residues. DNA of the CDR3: TGTGCCAGAAGCTCCAAAGTGCAGGGGAACTATGGCTACACCTTC. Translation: CARSSKVQGNYGYTF.

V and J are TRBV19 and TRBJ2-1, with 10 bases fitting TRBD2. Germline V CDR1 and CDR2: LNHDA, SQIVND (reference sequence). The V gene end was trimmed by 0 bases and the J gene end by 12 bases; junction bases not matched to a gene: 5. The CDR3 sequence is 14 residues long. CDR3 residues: CASSIDRLAGWQFF. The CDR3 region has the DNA TGTGCCAGTAGTATAGATCGACTAGCGGGCTGGCAGTTCTTC.

In DNA form, the CDR3 reads TGTGCCAGCAGCCCCACAGGTTGGGACACTGAAGCTTTCTTT. Translated: CASSPTGWDTEAFF. The chain couples TRBV25-1 to TRBJ1-1; tentatively, D is TRBD1 (5 bases). V was pared by 6 bases and J by 3 bases, with 14 bases between. Germline V gene lookup returns CDR1 MGHDK and CDR2 SYGVNS. CDR3 size: 14 residues.

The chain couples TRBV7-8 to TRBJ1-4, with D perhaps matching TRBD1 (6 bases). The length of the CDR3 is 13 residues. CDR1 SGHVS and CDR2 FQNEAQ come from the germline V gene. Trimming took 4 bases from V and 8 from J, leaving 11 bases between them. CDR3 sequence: CASSSGVGEKLFF. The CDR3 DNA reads TGTGCCAGCAGCTCAGGGGTGGGGGAAAAACTGTTTTTT.

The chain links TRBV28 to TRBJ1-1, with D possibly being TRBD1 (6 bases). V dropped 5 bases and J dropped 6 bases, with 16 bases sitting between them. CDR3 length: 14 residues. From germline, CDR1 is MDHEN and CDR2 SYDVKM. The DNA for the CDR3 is TGTGCCAGCAGTACACCGGACAGAAGGGCTGAAGCTTTCTTT. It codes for CASSTPDRRAEAFF.

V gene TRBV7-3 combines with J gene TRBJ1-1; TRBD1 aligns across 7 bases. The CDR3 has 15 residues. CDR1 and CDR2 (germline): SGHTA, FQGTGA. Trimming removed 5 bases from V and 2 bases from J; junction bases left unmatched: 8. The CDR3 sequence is CASSQQNRGNTEAFF. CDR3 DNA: TGTGCCAGCAGCCAACAAAACAGGGGAAACACTGAAGCTTTCTTT.

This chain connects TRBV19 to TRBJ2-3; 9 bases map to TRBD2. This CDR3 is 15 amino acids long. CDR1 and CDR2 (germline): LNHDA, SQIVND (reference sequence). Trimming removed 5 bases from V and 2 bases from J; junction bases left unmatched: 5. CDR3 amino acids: CASSRRLADTDTQYF. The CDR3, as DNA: TGTGCCAGTAGTCGTCGACTAGCGGACACAGATACGCAGTATTTT.

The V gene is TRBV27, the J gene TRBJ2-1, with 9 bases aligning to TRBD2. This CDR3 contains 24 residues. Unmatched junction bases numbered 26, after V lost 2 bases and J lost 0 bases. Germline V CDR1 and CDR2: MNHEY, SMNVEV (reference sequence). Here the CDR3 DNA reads TGTGCCAGCAGTTTACTGATCCACGCGCCGGGACTAGCAAGCTTTTTCCGCTCCTACAATGAGCAGTTCTTC. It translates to CASSLLIHAPGLASFFRSYNEQFF.

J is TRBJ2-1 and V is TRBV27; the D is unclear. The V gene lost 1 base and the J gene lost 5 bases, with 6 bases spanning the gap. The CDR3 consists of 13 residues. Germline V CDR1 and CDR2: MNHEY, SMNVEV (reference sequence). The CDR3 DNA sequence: TGTGCCAGCAGTTTATTCCCCAACAATGAGCAGTTCTTC. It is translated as CASSLFPNNEQFF.

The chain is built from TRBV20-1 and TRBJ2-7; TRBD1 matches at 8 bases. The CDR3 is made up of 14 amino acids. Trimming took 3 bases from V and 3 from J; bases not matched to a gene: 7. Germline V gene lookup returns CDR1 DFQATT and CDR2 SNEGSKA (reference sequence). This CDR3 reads CSASRTGINYEQYF. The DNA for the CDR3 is TGCAGTGCTAGTAGGACAGGGATAAACTACGAGCAGTACTTC.

CDR3 bases: TGTGCCAGCAGTTTGGGAGGGGTCGTGGCAGCTGGAAACACCATATATTTT. Translation: CASSLGGVVAAGNTIYF. V gene TRBV28 combines with J gene TRBJ1-3; D perhaps matches TRBD1 (5 bases). Germline values: CDR1 MDHEN, CDR2 SYDVKM. This CDR3 spans 17 amino acids. V lost 3 bases and J lost 2, with 17 bases in between.

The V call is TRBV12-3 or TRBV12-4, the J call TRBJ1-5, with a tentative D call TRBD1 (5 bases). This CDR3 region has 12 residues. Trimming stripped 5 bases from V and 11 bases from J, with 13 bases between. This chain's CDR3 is CASSPAGESQHF. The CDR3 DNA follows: TGTGCCAGCAGTCCTGCGGGGGAGTCCCAGCATTTT.

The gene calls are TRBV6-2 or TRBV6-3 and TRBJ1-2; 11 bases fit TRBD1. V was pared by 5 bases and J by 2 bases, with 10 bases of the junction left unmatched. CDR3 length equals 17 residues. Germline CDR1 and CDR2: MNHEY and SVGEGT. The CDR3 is CASSPGTGGGVNYGYTF. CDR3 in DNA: TGTGCCAGCAGTCCCGGGACAGGGGGTGGCGTGAACTATGGCTACACCTTC.

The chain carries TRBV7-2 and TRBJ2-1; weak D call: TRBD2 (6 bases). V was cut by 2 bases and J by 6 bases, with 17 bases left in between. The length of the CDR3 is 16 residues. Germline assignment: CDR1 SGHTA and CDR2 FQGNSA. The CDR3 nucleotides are TGTGCCAGCAGCTTACTACGGGGAGGAGGCGGCAATGAGCAGTTCTTC. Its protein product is CASSLLRGGGGNEQFF.

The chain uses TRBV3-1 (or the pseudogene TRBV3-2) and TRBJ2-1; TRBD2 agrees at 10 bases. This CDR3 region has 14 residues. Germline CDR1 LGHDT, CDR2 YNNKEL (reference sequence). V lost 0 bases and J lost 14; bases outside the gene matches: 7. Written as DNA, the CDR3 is TGTGCCAGCAGCCAAGACCGTCTAGCGGGAGTAAAGTTCTTC. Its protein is CASSQDRLAGVKFF.

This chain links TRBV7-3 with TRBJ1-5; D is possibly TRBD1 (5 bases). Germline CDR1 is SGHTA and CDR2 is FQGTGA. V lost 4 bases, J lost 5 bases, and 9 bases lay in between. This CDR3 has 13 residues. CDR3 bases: TGTGCCAGCAGCTCCAGCAGGGATCAGCCCCAGCATTTT. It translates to CASSSSRDQPQHF. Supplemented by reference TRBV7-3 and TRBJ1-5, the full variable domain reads GAGVSQTPSNKVTEKGKYVELRCDPISGHTALYWYRQSLGQGPEFLIYFQGTGAADDSGLPNDRFFAVRPEGSVSTLKIQRTERGDSAVYLCASSSSRDQPQHFGDGTRLSIL.

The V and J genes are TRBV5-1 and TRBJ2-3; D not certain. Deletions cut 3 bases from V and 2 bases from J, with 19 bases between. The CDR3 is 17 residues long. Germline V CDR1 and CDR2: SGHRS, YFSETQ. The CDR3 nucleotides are TGCGCCAGCAGCTCTTTCGGTGGCCCCCTAGACACAGATACGCAGTATTTT. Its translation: CASSSFGGPLDTDTQYF. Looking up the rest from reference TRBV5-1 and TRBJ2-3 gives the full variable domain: KAGVTQTPRYLIKTRGQQVTLSCSPISGHRSVSWYQQTPGQGLQFLFEYFSETQRNKGNFPGRFSGRQFSNSRSEMNVSTLELGDSALYLCASSSFGGPLDTDTQYFGPGTRLTVL.

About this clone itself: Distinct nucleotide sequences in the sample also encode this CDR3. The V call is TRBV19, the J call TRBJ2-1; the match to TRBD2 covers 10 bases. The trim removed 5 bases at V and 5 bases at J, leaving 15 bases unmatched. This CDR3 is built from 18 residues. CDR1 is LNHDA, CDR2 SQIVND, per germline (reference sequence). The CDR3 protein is CASSRITRASGSHNEQFF. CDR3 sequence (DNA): TGTGCCAGTAGTCGCATAACGAGGGCTAGCGGGAGTCACAATGAGCAGTTCTTC.

The DNA of the CDR3 is TGTGCCAGCAATGGCGGGAAGCACAATGAGCAGTTCTTC. Protein: CASNGGKHNEQFF. This chain uses TRBV2 with TRBJ2-1, with D perhaps TRBD2 (6 bases). Germline V CDR1 and CDR2: SNHLY, FYNNEI. This CDR3 comprises 13 residues. Trimming took 7 bases from V and 5 from J, leaving 12 bases between them.

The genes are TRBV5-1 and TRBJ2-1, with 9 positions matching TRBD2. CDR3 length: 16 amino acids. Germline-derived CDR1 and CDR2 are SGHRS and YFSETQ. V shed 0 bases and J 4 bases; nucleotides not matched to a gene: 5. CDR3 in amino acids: CASSLDSGRGYNEQFF. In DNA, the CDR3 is TGCGCCAGCAGCTTGGATAGCGGGAGAGGGTACAATGAGCAGTTCTTC.

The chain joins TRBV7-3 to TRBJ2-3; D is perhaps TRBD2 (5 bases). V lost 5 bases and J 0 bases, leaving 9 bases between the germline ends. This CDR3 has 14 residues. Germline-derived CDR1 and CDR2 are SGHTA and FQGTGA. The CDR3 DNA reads TGTGCCAGCAGCAAACTAGGTAGCACAGATACGCAGTATTTT. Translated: CASSKLGSTDTQYF.

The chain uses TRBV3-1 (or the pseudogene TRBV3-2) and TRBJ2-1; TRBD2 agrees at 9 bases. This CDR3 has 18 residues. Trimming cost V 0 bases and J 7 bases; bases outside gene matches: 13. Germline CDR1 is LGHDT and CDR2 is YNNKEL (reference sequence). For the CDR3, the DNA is TGTGCCAGCAGCCAAGAGATTGCGGGAGGGCCTGTCTCAAATGAGCAGTTCTTC. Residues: CASSQEIAGGPVSNEQFF.

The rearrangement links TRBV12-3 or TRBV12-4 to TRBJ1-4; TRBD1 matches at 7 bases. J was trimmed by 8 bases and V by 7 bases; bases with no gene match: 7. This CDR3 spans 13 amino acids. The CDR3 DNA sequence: TGTGCCAGCAAGCAGGGGGTACGGGAAAAACTGTTTTTT. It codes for CASKQGVREKLFF.